This is a list of T cell receptor beta chains from one sample in a study of blood T cells in healthy people across ages. TCRdb ran MiXCR on the 5' RACE reads and lists one entry per CDR3 protein. The table includes 600,000 or so distinct CDR3 sequences, roughly 48% detected once. The sample consisted of blood. These receptors were collected from a man aged 80 or over in good health. The CDR3 runs from the conserved cysteine through the conserved F or W. The D gene is left open where the match is weak. Where a row states a size, it is once, few, many or the class of an expanded clone; other rows omit it.

d_gene	v_gene	j_gene	abundance	CDR3aa	CDR3nt
NA	TRBV6-1	TRBJ2-7	once	CASSEAAVGEQYF	TGTGCCAGCAGTGAAGCAGCGGTTGGGGAGCAGTACTTC
TRBD2	TRBV4-2	TRBJ2-7	NA	CASSQVSSGGASHEQYF	TGTGCCAGCAGCCAAGTTAGTAGCGGGGGGGCCTCCCACGAGCAGTACTTC
NA	TRBV28	TRBJ1-4	NA	CASSLGLENEKLFF	TGTGCCAGCAGCCTGGGACTCGAAAATGAAAAACTGTTTTTT
TRBD2	TRBV20-1	TRBJ2-5	NA	CSARPGGGETQYF	TGCAGTGCTCGACCGGGCGGGGGGGAGACCCAGTACTTC
TRBD2	TRBV7-2	TRBJ2-1	many	CASSFGLGTSGGNNEQFF	TGTGCCAGCAGCTTCGGCCTCGGGACTAGCGGGGGGAACAATGAGCAGTTCTTC
TRBD1	TRBV12-3/TRBV12-4	TRBJ2-7	NA	CASSPTGGVHYEQYF	TGTGCCAGCAGTCCGACAGGGGGCGTTCACTACGAGCAGTACTTC
TRBD2	TRBV7-2	TRBJ2-3	NA	CASSLRGLAGMSTDTQYF	TGTGCCAGCAGCTTACGGGGACTAGCGGGAATGAGCACAGATACGCAGTATTTT
TRBD1	TRBV4-3	TRBJ2-3	NA	CASSQRTGDTDTQYF	TGCGCCAGCAGCCAGAGGACAGGGGACACAGATACGCAGTATTTT
TRBD2	TRBV5-1	TRBJ2-3	few	CASSASGGQDTQYF	TGCGCCAGCAGCGCTAGCGGGGGGCAAGATACGCAGTATTTT
NA	TRBV9	TRBJ1-1	NA	CASSADSGGTEAFF	TGTGCCAGCAGCGCAGACTCGGGGGGGACTGAAGCTTTCTTT
NA	TRBV6-2/TRBV6-3	TRBJ1-1	NA	CASKTGTSEAFF	TGTGCCAGCAAGACTGGGACAAGTGAAGCTTTCTTT